The next 3 T cell receptor beta chains were all read from a single sample in a study of CD8 T cells in Susac syndrome. The RNA, about 0.45 to 1 ug, was put through reverse transcription using random hexamers. TCRdb reprocessed the immunoSEQ multiplex PCR reads via MiXCR and lists one record per CDR3 protein. Of around 200,000 distinct CDR3 sequences listed, 92% are singletons. The sample consisted of CD8+ T cells from PBMCs. These receptors originate from a human donor with multiple sclerosis.

This chain joins TRBV4-2 and TRBJ2-2; TRBD2 matches at 10 bases. The V gene end was trimmed by 2 bases and the J gene end by 5 bases; junction bases not matched to a gene: 11. The V gene's germline CDR1 is LGHNA and CDR2 YNFKEQ. This CDR3 region has 18 residues. The CDR3 sequence: CASSQQGTSVMGTGELFF. CDR3 DNA sequence: TGTGCCAGCAGCCAACAAGGGACTAGCGTTATGGGTACCGGGGAGCTGTTTTTT.

The chain carries TRBV30 and TRBJ2-3, with D perhaps TRBD1 (5 bases). The V end was cut by 2 bases, the J end by 2 bases, with 8 bases between. Per the germline V gene, CDR1 is GTSNPN and CDR2 is SVGIG (reference sequence). This CDR3 is 13 amino acids long. The chain's CDR3 is CAWSQGVTDTQYF. The CDR3 nucleotides are TGTGCCTGGAGTCAAGGGGTCACAGATACGCAGTATTTT.

The DNA for the CDR3 is TGTGCCAGCAGCTACAGCCACTCAGAGACCCAGTACTTC. This gives the protein CASSYSHSETQYF. The chain couples TRBV13 to TRBJ2-5; D gene ambiguous. Trimming cost V 4 bases and J 4 bases, with 10 bases left between them. CDR1 PRHDT and CDR2 FYEKMQ come from the germline V gene (reference sequence). This CDR3 contains 13 residues.